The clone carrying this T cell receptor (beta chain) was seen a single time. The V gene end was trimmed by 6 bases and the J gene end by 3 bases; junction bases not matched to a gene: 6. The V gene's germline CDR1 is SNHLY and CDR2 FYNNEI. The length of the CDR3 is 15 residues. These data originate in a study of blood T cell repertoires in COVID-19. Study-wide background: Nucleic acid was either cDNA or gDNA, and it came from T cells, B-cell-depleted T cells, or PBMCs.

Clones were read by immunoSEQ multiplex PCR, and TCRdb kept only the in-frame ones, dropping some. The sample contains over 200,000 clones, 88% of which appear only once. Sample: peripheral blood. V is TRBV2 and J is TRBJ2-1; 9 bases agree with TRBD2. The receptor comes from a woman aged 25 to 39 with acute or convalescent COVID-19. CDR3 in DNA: TGTGCCAGCAGAAAGGGTAGCGGGAGCTACAATGAGCAGTTCTTC. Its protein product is CASRKGSGSYNEQFF.